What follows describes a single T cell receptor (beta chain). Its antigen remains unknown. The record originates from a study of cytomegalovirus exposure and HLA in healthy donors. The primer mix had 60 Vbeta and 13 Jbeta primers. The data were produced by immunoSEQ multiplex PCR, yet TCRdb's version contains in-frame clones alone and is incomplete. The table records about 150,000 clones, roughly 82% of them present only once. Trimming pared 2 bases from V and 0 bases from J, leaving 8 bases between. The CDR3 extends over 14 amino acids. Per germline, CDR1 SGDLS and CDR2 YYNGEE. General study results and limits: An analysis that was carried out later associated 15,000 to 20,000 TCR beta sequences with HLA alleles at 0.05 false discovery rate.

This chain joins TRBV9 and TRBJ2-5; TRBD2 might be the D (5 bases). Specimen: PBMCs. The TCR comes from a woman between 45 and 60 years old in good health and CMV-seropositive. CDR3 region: CASSVGGNQETQYF. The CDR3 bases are TGTGCCAGCAGCGTTGGAGGTAACCAAGAGACCCAGTACTTC.